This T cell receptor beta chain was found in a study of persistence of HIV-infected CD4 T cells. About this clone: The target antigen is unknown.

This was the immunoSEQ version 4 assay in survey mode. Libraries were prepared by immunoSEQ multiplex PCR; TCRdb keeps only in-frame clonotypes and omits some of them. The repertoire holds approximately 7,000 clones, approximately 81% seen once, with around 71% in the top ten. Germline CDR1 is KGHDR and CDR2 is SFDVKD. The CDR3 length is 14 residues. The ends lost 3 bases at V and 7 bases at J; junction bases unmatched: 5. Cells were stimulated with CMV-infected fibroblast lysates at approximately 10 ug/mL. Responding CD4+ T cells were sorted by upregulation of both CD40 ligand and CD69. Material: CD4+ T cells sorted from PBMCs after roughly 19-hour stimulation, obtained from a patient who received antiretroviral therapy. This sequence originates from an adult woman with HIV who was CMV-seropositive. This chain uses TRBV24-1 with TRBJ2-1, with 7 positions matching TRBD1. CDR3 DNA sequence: TGTGCCACCAGTGATCACAGGGGCGGAAATGAGCAGTTCTTC. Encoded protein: CATSDHRGGNEQFF.